The 30 T cell receptor beta chains below come from one sample, sequenced in a study of blood T cells in healthy people across ages. For the second PCR, which ran for 7 to 11 cycles, a sample-barcoded 5' primer and a J-beta primer mix were used. In TCRdb, the 5' RACE reads were re-called with MiXCR into one record per CDR3 protein. Of about 680,000 distinct CDR3 sequences in the sample, 45% to 50% are singletons; the top ten hold 25% to 35%. Material: blood. The receptors were sampled from a woman aged 60-75 years in good health.

The CDR3 is CASSLGAWSLNEQFF. In DNA, the CDR3 is TGTGCCAGCAGCTTAGGGGCATGGAGCCTTAATGAGCAGTTCTTC. V and J are TRBV7-9 and TRBJ2-1; D remains unclear. This CDR3 is 15 amino acids long. The V end was cut by 1 base, the J end by 7 bases, with 14 bases between. Germline V gene sequence: CDR1 SEHNR, CDR2 FQNEAQ (reference sequence). Full variable domain (remainder filled in from reference TRBV7-9 and TRBJ2-1): DTGVSQNPRHKITKRGQNVTFRCDPISEHNRLYWYRQTLGQGPEFLTYFQNEAQLEKSRLLSDRFSAERPKGSFSTLEIQRTEQGDSAMYLCASSLGAWSLNEQFFGPGTRLTVL.

Points on this clonotype: This may arise from a read error, as a much more abundant clone is one base away. The chain combines TRBV29-1 with TRBJ2-7; D may match TRBD1 or TRBD2 (6 bases each). The J call is in doubt because the DNA end fits TRBJ2-5 better. The germline V gene encodes CDR1 SQVTM and CDR2 ANQGSEA. The CDR3 has 14 residues. The DNA for the CDR3 is TGCGGCGTTGTGGACAGTCCACGGGGGGAGACCCAGTACTTC. It is translated as CGVVDSPRGETQYF.

This sequence joins TRBV20-1 and TRBJ1-5; D perhaps matches TRBD1 (6 bases). CDR1 is DFQATT, CDR2 SNEGSKA, per germline (reference sequence). This CDR3 comprises 16 residues. The DNA of the CDR3 is TGCAGCGTCGGGGAACAGGGCCTTTATAGCAATCAGCCCCAGCATTTT. Encoded protein: CSVGEQGLYSNQPQHF.

The rearrangement joins TRBV7-2 to TRBJ2-2; D gene unclear. With 0 bases removed from V and 5 bases from J, the gap between germline ends came to 7 bases. The length of the CDR3 is 14 residues. Germline V CDR1 and CDR2: SGHTA, FQGNSA. CDR3 region: CASSLAFRTGELFF. The CDR3, as DNA: TGTGCCAGCAGCTTAGCTTTCCGGACCGGGGAGCTGTTTTTT. The variable domain in full, completed from reference TRBV7-2 and TRBJ2-2, reads GAGVSQSPSNKVTEKGKDVELRCDPISGHTALYWYRQSLGQGLEFLIYFQGNSAPDKSGLPSDRFSAERTGGSVSTLTIQRTQQEDSAVYLCASSLAFRTGELFFGEGSRLTVL.

This clonotype appeared a few times. This chain links TRBV28 with TRBJ2-7; 9 bases agree with TRBD1. CDR1 MDHEN and CDR2 SYDVKM come from the germline V gene. The V segment lost 3 bases and the J segment 7 bases; nucleotides outside the gene matches: 7. CDR3 size: 14 residues. The CDR3 DNA reads as TGTGCCAGCAGTTTTCCGGGACAGGGTAGGGAGCAGTACTTC. This codes for CASSFPGQGREQYF.

A few counts support this clonotype. This chain uses TRBV5-1 with TRBJ2-7; 7 nucleotides match TRBD2. Trimming cost V 3 bases and J 4 bases; bases outside gene matches: 7. CDR1 and CDR2 from the germline V gene are SGHRS and YFSETQ. The CDR3 sequence is 14 residues long. This CDR3 reads CASSWWGLLYEQYF. The CDR3 DNA is TGCGCCAGCAGCTGGTGGGGACTACTGTACGAGCAGTACTTC. The full variable domain, rest sourced from reference TRBV5-1 and TRBJ2-7, is KAGVTQTPRYLIKTRGQQVTLSCSPISGHRSVSWYQQTPGQGLQFLFEYFSETQRNKGNFPGRFSGRQFSNSRSEMNVSTLELGDSALYLCASSWWGLLYEQYFGPGTRLTVT.

In this sample, this clonotype turned up a few times. V gene TRBV4-3 combines with J gene TRBJ2-1; TRBD2 matches 12 bases. Germline V lookup: CDR1 LGHNA, CDR2 YSLEER. Trimming at V came to 1 base and at J to 2 bases, leaving 9 bases not matched to a gene. This CDR3 is built from 19 residues. CDR3 in DNA: TGCGCCAGCAGCCAAGGGACCGGGACTAGCGGGTCACCCTACAATGAGCAGTTCTTC. Amino acid sequence: CASSQGTGTSGSPYNEQFF.

The chain has TRBV10-3 and TRBJ1-2, with a weak D call TRBD1 (5 bases). With 7 bases removed from V and 2 bases from J, the gap between germline ends came to 11 bases. CDR3 length equals 13 residues. The germline V gene encodes CDR1 ENHRY and CDR2 SYGVKD. The CDR3 DNA is TGTGCCATCACCAGGGACGTAAACTATGGCTACACCTTC. Its translation is CAITRDVNYGYTF.

The sample holds many counts of this clonotype. At one end, the junction sequence differs from germline, possibly due to a read error. V is TRBV7-3 and J is TRBJ2-1; D remains ambiguous. This CDR3 region has 12 residues. Germline V CDR1 and CDR2: SGHTA, FQGTGA. The CDR3 region is CASSLNGFEQFF. In DNA, the CDR3 is TGTGCCAGCAGTTTAAATGGCTTTGAGCAGTTCTTC.

Details on this clonotype: This may come from a read error, since a much larger clone is one base off. The V call is TRBV5-6, the J call TRBJ2-5; TRBD2 matches 14 bases. After removal of 2 bases from V and 4 bases from J, the junction contained 22 bases not matched to a gene. This CDR3 region has 22 residues. CDR1 is SGHDT and CDR2 is YYEEEE in the germline V gene. CDR3 protein: CASSFQTAGTSGSWLYGETQYF. The CDR3 DNA sequence: TGTGCCAGCAGCTTCCAAACAGCCGGGACTAGCGGGAGTTGGCTATATGGAGAGACCCAGTACTTC.

CDR3 sequence (DNA): TGCAGTGCTAGTAGGTGTCTAGCGGGAGGGCTTCAGGATGAGCAGTACTTC. Translated, it gives CSASRCLAGGLQDEQYF. The chain recombines TRBV20-1 with TRBJ2-7; TRBD2 aligns across 12 bases. Germline V gives CDR1 DFQATT, CDR2 SNEGSKA (reference sequence). This CDR3 is built from 17 residues. V lost 3 bases, J lost 7 bases, and 16 bases stayed unmatched.

This clonotype came up a few times. The chain carries TRBV4-3 and TRBJ2-1; D gene unclear. The CDR3 contains 15 residues. CDR1 LGHNA and CDR2 YSLEER come from the germline V gene. Trimming took 0 bases from V and 5 from J, leaving 11 bases between them. The CDR3 sequence: CASSQEWRQNNEQFF. The DNA for the CDR3 is TGCGCCAGCAGCCAAGAATGGCGTCAAAACAATGAGCAGTTCTTC.

The chain joins TRBV4-3 to TRBJ2-3; 7 bases are a match to TRBD1. Per germline, CDR1 LGHNA and CDR2 YSLEER. Unmatched junction bases numbered 12, after V lost 0 bases and J lost 3 bases. The CDR3 spans 18 residues. Here the CDR3 reads CASSQDGSRGGSTDTQYF. As DNA, the CDR3 is TGCGCCAGCAGCCAAGATGGGTCTAGAGGGGGCTCTACAGATACGCAGTATTTT.

This clonotype appeared a few times. The chain uses TRBV5-1 and TRBJ2-3, with D unresolved. CDR1 is SGHRS, CDR2 YFSETQ, per germline. The CDR3 loop spans 16 amino acids. V was cut by 1 base and J by 1 base, with 13 bases left in between. CDR3 nucleotide sequence: TGCGCCAGCAGCTTGCCGACCCTTCCTGGCACAGATACGCAGTATTTT. The encoded protein is CASSLPTLPGTDTQYF. Together with reference TRBV5-1 and TRBJ2-3, the CDR3 gives the full variable domain: KAGVTQTPRYLIKTRGQQVTLSCSPISGHRSVSWYQQTPGQGLQFLFEYFSETQRNKGNFPGRFSGRQFSNSRSEMNVSTLELGDSALYLCASSLPTLPGTDTQYFGPGTRLTVL.

This clonotype was detected only a few times. The chain couples TRBV4-3 to TRBJ2-5, with D tentatively TRBD1 (5 bases). The germline gives CDR1 LGHNA, CDR2 YSLEER. V shed 8 bases and J shed 4 bases, with 14 bases lying between them. The CDR3 loop spans 13 amino acids. The CDR3 is CASGRESGETQYF. CDR3 nucleotides: TGCGCCAGCGGCAGGGAATCGGGAGAGACCCAGTACTTC.

This clonotype appeared many times. This chain links TRBV5-1 with TRBJ1-4; unclear D gene. The CDR3 length is 15 residues. Germline V gives CDR1 SGHRS, CDR2 YFSETQ. Trimming cost V 5 bases and J 2 bases, with 13 bases left between them. The CDR3 loop reads CASRVGSWTNEKLFF. CDR3 nucleotide sequence: TGCGCCAGCAGGGTGGGGTCTTGGACTAATGAAAAACTGTTTTTT.

This chain joins TRBV25-1 and TRBJ2-2; TRBD1 aligns across 7 bases. Trimming cost V 8 bases and J 3 bases; bases outside gene matches: 6. There are 14 residues in the CDR3. In germline, CDR1 is MGHDK, CDR2 SYGVNS. CDR3 nucleotides: TGTGCCAGCTCGGACAGGCCTGACACCGGGGAGCTGTTTTTT. Protein product: CASSDRPDTGELFF.

This clonotype showed up just a few times. This sequence joins TRBV25-1 and TRBJ1-4; D not certain. The germline CDR1 and CDR2 sequences are MGHDK and SYGVNS. The V and J ends lost 3 bases and 8 bases respectively, with 16 bases between them. CDR3 length: 15 residues. The CDR3 spells CASSEGRSLREKLFF. In DNA, the CDR3 is TGTGCCAGCAGTGAGGGTAGGAGTCTCAGGGAAAAACTGTTTTTT.

This clonotype was observed a handful of times. The chain recombines TRBV2 with TRBJ1-5, with D unclear. The V end lost 1 base, the J end lost 3 bases, and 10 bases lay between the germline ends. The germline gives CDR1 SNHLY, CDR2 FYNNEI. The CDR3 contains 15 residues. DNA of the CDR3: TGTGCCAGCAGTGAAGTCGAGGAGCACAATCAGCCCCAGCATTTT. Translating gives CASSEVEEHNQPQHF.

This clonotype was observed at least ten times. The chain recombines TRBV29-1 with TRBJ2-7; D gene uncertain. Germline V gene sequence: CDR1 SQVTM, CDR2 ANQGSEA. Trimming took off 0 bases at V and 1 base at J, with 1 base between the two ends. This CDR3 comprises 11 residues. DNA of the CDR3: TGCAGCGTTGAAGAGTCCTACGAGCAGTACTTC. This codes for CSVEESYEQYF.

The chain links TRBV4-1 to TRBJ2-3, with 7 bases identical to TRBD2. The CDR3 is made up of 17 amino acids. CDR1 and CDR2 from the germline V gene are MGHRA and YSYEKL. V dropped 0 bases and J dropped 0; count of bases not matched to a gene: 6. This CDR3 is CASSQESPSGSTDTQYF. DNA for the CDR3: TGCGCCAGCAGCCAAGAAAGCCCTAGCGGCAGCACAGATACGCAGTATTTT.

This clonotype was observed a single time. The chain couples TRBV20-1 to TRBJ2-3, with a possible D match to TRBD1 (6 bases). This CDR3 has 16 residues. Germline V lookup: CDR1 DFQATT, CDR2 SNEGSKA (reference sequence). V dropped 0 bases and J dropped 1 base, with 14 bases sitting between them. CDR3 amino acids: CSARDWDTEGTDTQYF. Here the CDR3 DNA reads TGCAGTGCTAGAGACTGGGACACGGAGGGCACAGATACGCAGTATTTT.

The table lists this clonotype with a few counts. The V gene is TRBV10-3, the J gene TRBJ1-2; D remains ambiguous. This CDR3 has 13 residues. The V gene's germline CDR1 is ENHRY and CDR2 SYGVKD. Trimming cost V 3 bases and J 5 bases, with 10 bases left between them. For the CDR3, the DNA is TGTGCCATCAGTGATAATTTGGATTATGGCTACACCTTC. This gives the protein CAISDNLDYGYTF.

The chain combines TRBV12-3 or TRBV12-4 with TRBJ2-1; 7 bases are a match to TRBD2. This CDR3 has 15 amino acids. With 3 bases clipped from V and 7 bases from J, the junction kept 9 bases outside the gene matches. This chain's CDR3 is CASSFSLAETNEQFF. CDR3 sequence (DNA): TGTGCCAGCAGTTTCAGCCTAGCGGAGACTAATGAGCAGTTCTTC.

The rearrangement joins TRBV6-6 to TRBJ2-2, with D possibly matching TRBD1 (5 bases). V shed 2 bases and J shed 7 bases, with 11 bases lying between them. CDR1 and CDR2 (germline): MNHNY, SVGAGI (reference sequence). This CDR3 is 14 amino acids long. The CDR3 sequence: CASSYKTDLGELFF. CDR3 coding DNA: TGTGCCAGCAGTTACAAGACAGATCTCGGGGAGCTGTTTTTT.

The V call is TRBV5-1, the J call TRBJ1-1, with TRBD1 identical over 8 bases. CDR3 length: 14 amino acids. Germline V gives CDR1 SGHRS, CDR2 YFSETQ. V was clipped by 7 bases and J by 3 bases; unmatched bases: 8. The CDR3 protein is CASRVTGAYTEAFF. The CDR3 DNA reads as TGCGCCAGCCGGGTGACAGGGGCATACACTGAAGCTTTCTTT.

This clonotype was counted only a few times. The gene calls are TRBV12-3 or TRBV12-4 and TRBJ1-2; D may be TRBD1 (5 bases). This CDR3 has 14 residues. V shed 5 bases and J shed 2 bases, with 12 bases lying between them. CDR3 sequence (DNA): TGTGCCAGCAGTCACAGGCGACTCAACTATGGCTACACCTTC. This encodes CASSHRRLNYGYTF.

The chain links TRBV5-1 to TRBJ2-7; D assignment may be TRBD1 or TRBD2 (5 bases each). This CDR3 region has 15 residues. Germline CDR1 reads SGHRS; CDR2 reads YFSETQ. V was trimmed by 4 bases and J by 7 bases, leaving 21 bases between them. CDR3 DNA: TGCGCCAGCAGCCCTCCCCGGGACGGGAACGGTGAGCAGTACTTC. This translates into CASSPPRDGNGEQYF.

The chain has TRBV12-3 or TRBV12-4 and TRBJ2-1, with TRBD2 as a possible D gene (6 bases). Trimming left V 6 bases short and J 8 bases short, with 14 bases between. The CDR3 has 13 amino acids. CDR3 in DNA: TGTGCCAGCAGAAAAATAGGGAGGTATGAGCAGTTCTTC. Translation gives CASRKIGRYEQFF.

The chain joins TRBV27 to TRBJ1-1; D is unresolved. The germline V gene encodes CDR1 MNHEY and CDR2 SMNVEV (reference sequence). Trimming left V 7 bases short and J 1 base short, with 7 bases between. This CDR3 has 12 residues. The CDR3 DNA reads TGTGCCAGCAAACAGCCGAACACTGAAGCTTTCTTT. Its protein is CASKQPNTEAFF.